The 17 T cell receptor beta chains in this list originate from one sample, sequenced in a study of regulatory T cells in long-lasting Graves disease. HTBI primers from iRepertoire and Arm-PCR of CDR3 regions yielded the TCR beta libraries. From the multiplex PCR reads, TCRdb called clonotypes with MiXCR, one entry per CDR3 protein. The data show 600,000 to 650,000 distinct CDR3 sequences, with roughly 15% seen just once and 15% to 20% held by the top ten. This sample's time point: newly diagnosed GD, antithyroid drugs for less than 3 months. From RNA extracted from PBMCs, the TCR library was made. This same sample was also part of a study on T cells in Graves' hyperthyroidism and ophthalmopathy.

The specimen comprised peripheral blood mononuclear cells (PBMCs), sampled at new diagnosis, from a patient treated with antithyroid drugs. These receptors were obtained from a woman in her thirties with Graves disease.

The chain carries TRBV5-1 and TRBJ1-2; D perhaps matches TRBD1 (5 bases). The CDR3 consists of 15 residues. Germline V gene lookup returns CDR1 SGHRS and CDR2 YFSETQ. Deletions cut 4 bases from V and 3 bases from J, with 16 bases between. CDR3: CASSPGRGRDYGYTF. The CDR3 nucleotides read TGCGCCAGCAGCCCGGGGAGGGGACGCGACTATGGCTACACCTTC.

Ten or more counts support this clonotype. V and J are TRBV5-1 and TRBJ1-2, with D perhaps matching TRBD1 (5 bases). CDR1 SGHRS and CDR2 YFSETQ come from the germline V gene. This CDR3 comprises 14 residues. Trimming took 0 bases from V and 5 from J, leaving 11 bases between them. CDR3 DNA sequence: TGCGCCAGCAGCTTGGATGGGGCGCGTTATGGCTACACCTTC. Protein product: CASSLDGARYGYTF.

The chain uses TRBV6-2 or TRBV6-3 and TRBJ2-1; D remains ambiguous. V gave up 0 bases and J gave up 5 bases, with 8 bases separating them. The CDR3 totals 14 residues. Looked up from germline, CDR1 is MNHEY and CDR2 is SVGEGT. DNA for the CDR3: TGTGCCAGCAGTTACTCCACTAAAGACAATGAGCAGTTCTTC. It translates to CASSYSTKDNEQFF.

The chain recombines TRBV5-1 with TRBJ2-2; tentative D call: TRBD1 (6 bases). CDR3 length equals 15 residues. Germline V gives CDR1 SGHRS, CDR2 YFSETQ. Between the trimmed V and J ends, which lost 0 bases and 3 bases, there was a span of 9 bases. The CDR3 DNA is TGCGCCAGCAGCTTGGGCAGGGGCTACACCGGGGAGCTGTTTTTT. It translates to CASSLGRGYTGELFF. Combining the CDR3 with reference TRBV5-1 and TRBJ2-2 gives the whole variable domain KAGVTQTPRYLIKTRGQQVTLSCSPISGHRSVSWYQQTPGQGLQFLFEYFSETQRNKGNFPGRFSGRQFSNSRSEMNVSTLELGDSALYLCASSLGRGYTGELFFGEGSRLTVL.

The sample holds a few counts of this clonotype. This chain uses TRBV20-1 with TRBJ1-5; 9 nucleotides align to TRBD1. This CDR3 is 15 amino acids long. Germline assignment: CDR1 DFQATT and CDR2 SNEGSKA (reference sequence). With V trimmed by 6 bases and J by 4 bases, 10 bases remained unmatched. The CDR3 sequence is CSATTGGTGNQPQHF. CDR3 DNA sequence: TGCAGTGCAACTACCGGTGGGACAGGGAATCAGCCCCAGCATTTT.

The chain employs TRBV10-1 and TRBJ2-2, with 11 bases matching TRBD1. The length of the CDR3 is 15 residues. Germline V gives CDR1 WNHNN, CDR2 SYGVQD (reference sequence). J lost 6 bases, V lost 8 bases, and 8 bases had no gene match. The CDR3 sequence is CASGNTGQGAGELFF. The CDR3 DNA reads TGCGCCAGCGGAAACACGGGACAGGGGGCCGGGGAGCTGTTTTTT.

The sample holds many counts of this clonotype. As DNA, the CDR3 is TGTGCCAGCAGTGAAGACTGGACTAGCGGGAGTAATGAGCAGTTCTTC. Amino acid sequence: CASSEDWTSGSNEQFF. The V call is TRBV2, the J call TRBJ2-1, with 13 bases aligning to TRBD2. This CDR3 region has 16 residues. Germline-derived CDR1 and CDR2 are SNHLY and FYNNEI. V lost 1 base to trimming and J lost 7 bases; unmatched junction nucleotides: 4.

This sequence joins TRBV28 and TRBJ2-7, with TRBD2 matching 12 bases. V lost 2 bases to trimming and J lost 6 bases; unmatched junction nucleotides: 5. From germline, CDR1 is MDHEN and CDR2 SYDVKM. The CDR3 runs to 15 residues. CDR3 sequence (DNA): TGTGCCAGCAGTTTACCCCGACTAGCGGGAGTCGAGCAGTACTTC. Translating it yields CASSLPRLAGVEQYF.

The rearrangement uses TRBV6-2 or TRBV6-3 and TRBJ2-7; D is uncertain. Trimming took off 7 bases at V and 11 bases at J, with 12 bases between the two ends. This CDR3 is built from 10 residues. Germline CDR1 is MNHEY and CDR2 is SVGEGT. The CDR3: CASISGLEYF. For the CDR3, the DNA is TGTGCCAGCATAAGTGGTTTGGAGTACTTC.

This clonotype was observed a handful of times. V is TRBV13 and J is TRBJ2-1, with D hard to call. Germline V lookup: CDR1 PRHDT, CDR2 FYEKMQ (reference sequence). The V end lost 2 bases, the J end lost 0 bases, and 8 bases lay between the germline ends. CDR3 length equals 15 residues. CDR3 sequence (DNA): TGTGCCAGCAGCTTACAATCGAGCTCCTACAATGAGCAGTTCTTC. It encodes CASSLQSSSYNEQFF.

As regards this clonotype: It may be a read error: a sequence one base away is much more abundant. The CDR3 ends on some other residue instead of the conserved phenylalanine or tryptophan, so this is likely a read error. V and J are TRBV2 and TRBJ2-4; 8 positions agree with TRBD1. The J call may not be correct, given that the DNA end is closer to TRBJ2-5. CDR1 and CDR2 from the germline V gene are SNHLY and FYNNEI. The CDR3 totals 15 residues. The CDR3 loop is CASTVTGGIGETQYL. The CDR3 coding sequence is TGTGCCAGCACAGTAACAGGGGGGATTGGGGAGACCCAGTACCTC.

This clonotype was recorded many times. J is TRBJ2-1 and V is TRBV6-2 or TRBV6-3; 13 positions match TRBD2. V shed 7 bases, J shed 4 bases, and the junction held 4 bases outside the gene matches. In germline, CDR1 is MNHEY, CDR2 SVGEGT. This CDR3 contains 15 residues. The CDR3 DNA is TGTGCCAGCATTCCGGGACTAGCGGGATACAATGAGCAGTTCTTC. This gives the protein CASIPGLAGYNEQFF.

The rearrangement joins TRBV20-1 to TRBJ2-3, with TRBD2 matching 7 bases. The trim removed 6 bases at V and 1 base at J, leaving 7 bases unmatched. This CDR3 is 14 amino acids long. Germline V lookup: CDR1 DFQATT, CDR2 SNEGSKA (reference sequence). CDR3: CSAVGTSGTDTQYF. The CDR3 DNA follows: TGCAGTGCCGTCGGTACTAGCGGCACAGATACGCAGTATTTT.

Ten or more counts support this clonotype. The chain has TRBV20-1 and TRBJ2-7; D possibly corresponds to TRBD2 (6 bases). Germline V gene sequence: CDR1 DFQATT, CDR2 SNEGSKA (reference sequence). The V gene lost 0 bases and the J gene lost 2 bases, with 11 bases spanning the gap. This CDR3 region has 14 residues. CDR3 region: CSARDLEGPYEQYF. The CDR3 DNA follows: TGCAGTGCTAGAGATCTGGAGGGGCCCTACGAGCAGTACTTC.

This clonotype was observed at least ten times. The V gene is TRBV2, the J gene TRBJ1-4; D possibly corresponds to TRBD1 (5 bases). The V gene lost 6 bases and the J gene lost 8 bases, with 10 bases spanning the gap. This CDR3 region has 12 residues. Germline V gene data show CDR1 as SNHLY and CDR2 as FYNNEI. CDR3 in amino acids: CASRQEGEKLFF. DNA for the CDR3: TGTGCCAGCAGGCAAGAGGGGGAAAAACTGTTTTTT.

This chain joins TRBV20-1 and TRBJ2-5; D remains unclear. The germline gives CDR1 DFQATT, CDR2 SNEGSKA (reference sequence). CDR3 length: 11 amino acids. V was shortened by 5 bases and J by 7 bases, with 11 bases between the two germline ends. CDR3 DNA sequence: TGCAGTGCTGCAAGTTACGGGACCCAGTACTTC. This translates into CSAASYGTQYF.

V and J are TRBV7-9 and TRBJ2-7; no reliable D call. This CDR3 spans 13 amino acids. V lost 5 bases to trimming and J lost 2 bases, with 10 bases between them. From germline, CDR1 is SEHNR and CDR2 FQNEAQ (reference sequence). The CDR3 loop reads CASSLQKTYEQYF. CDR3 DNA: TGTGCCAGCAGCCTTCAAAAGACCTACGAGCAGTACTTC.